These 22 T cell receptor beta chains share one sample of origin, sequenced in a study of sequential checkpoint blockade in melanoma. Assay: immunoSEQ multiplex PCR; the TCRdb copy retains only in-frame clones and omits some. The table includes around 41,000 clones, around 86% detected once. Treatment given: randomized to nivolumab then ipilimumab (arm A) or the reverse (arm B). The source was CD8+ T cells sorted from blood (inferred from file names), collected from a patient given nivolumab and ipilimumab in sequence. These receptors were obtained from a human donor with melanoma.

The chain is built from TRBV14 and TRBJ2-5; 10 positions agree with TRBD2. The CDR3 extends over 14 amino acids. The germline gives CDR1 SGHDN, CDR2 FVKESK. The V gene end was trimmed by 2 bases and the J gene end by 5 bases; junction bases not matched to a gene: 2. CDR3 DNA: TGTGCCAGCAGCCAACTAGCGGGAGTGGAGACCCAGTACTTC. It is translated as CASSQLAGVETQYF. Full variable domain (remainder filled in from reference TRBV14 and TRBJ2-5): EAGVTQFPSHSVIEKGQTVTLRCDPISGHDNLYWYRRVMGKEIKFLLHFVKESKQDESGMPNNRFLAERTGGTYSTLKVQPAELEDSGVYFCASSQLAGVETQYFGPGTRLLVL.

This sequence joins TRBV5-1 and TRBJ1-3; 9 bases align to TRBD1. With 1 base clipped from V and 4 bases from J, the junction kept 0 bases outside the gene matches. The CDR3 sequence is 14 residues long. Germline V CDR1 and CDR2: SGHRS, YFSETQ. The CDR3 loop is CASSLTGGGNTIYF. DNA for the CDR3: TGCGCCAGCAGCTTGACAGGGGGCGGAAACACCATATATTTT.

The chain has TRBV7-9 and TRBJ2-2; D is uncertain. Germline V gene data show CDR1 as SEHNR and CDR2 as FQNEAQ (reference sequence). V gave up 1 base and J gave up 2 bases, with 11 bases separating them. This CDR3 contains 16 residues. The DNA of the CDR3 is TGTGCCAGCAGCTTAGTCTTTGTCCCCAACACCGGGGAGCTGTTTTTT. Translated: CASSLVFVPNTGELFF. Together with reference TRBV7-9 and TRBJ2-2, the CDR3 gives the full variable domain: DTGVSQNPRHKITKRGQNVTFRCDPISEHNRLYWYRQTLGQGPEFLTYFQNEAQLEKSRLLSDRFSAERPKGSFSTLEIQRTEQGDSAMYLCASSLVFVPNTGELFFGEGSRLTVL.

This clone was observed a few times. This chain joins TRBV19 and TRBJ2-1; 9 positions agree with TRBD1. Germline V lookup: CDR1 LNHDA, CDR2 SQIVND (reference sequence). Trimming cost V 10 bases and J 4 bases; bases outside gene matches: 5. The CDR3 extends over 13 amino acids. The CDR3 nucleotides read TGTGCCACAGGACAGGGGCAATACAATGAGCAGTTCTTC. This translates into CATGQGQYNEQFF.

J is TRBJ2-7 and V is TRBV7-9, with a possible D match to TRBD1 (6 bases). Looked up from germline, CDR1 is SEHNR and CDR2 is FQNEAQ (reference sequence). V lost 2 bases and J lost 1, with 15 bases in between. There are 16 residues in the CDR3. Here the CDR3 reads CASSLPGHTGSYEQYF. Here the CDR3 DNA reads TGTGCCAGCAGCTTACCCGGACACACAGGGTCCTACGAGCAGTACTTC.

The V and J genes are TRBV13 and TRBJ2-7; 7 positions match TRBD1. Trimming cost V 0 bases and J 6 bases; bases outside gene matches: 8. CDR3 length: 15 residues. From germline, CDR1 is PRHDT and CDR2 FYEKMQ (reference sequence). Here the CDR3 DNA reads TGTGCCAGCAGCTTAGGGGGACAGTCGCCCCTCGAGCAGTACTTC. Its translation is CASSLGGQSPLEQYF.

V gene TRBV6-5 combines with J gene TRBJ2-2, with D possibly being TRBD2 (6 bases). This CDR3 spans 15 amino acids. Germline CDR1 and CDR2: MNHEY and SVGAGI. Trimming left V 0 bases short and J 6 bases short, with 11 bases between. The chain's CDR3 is CASSYSTTGAGELFF. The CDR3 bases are TGTGCCAGCAGTTACTCGACCACGGGGGCCGGGGAGCTGTTTTTT.

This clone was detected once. The CDR3 bases are TGTGCCAGCAGCTGGCAACAGGGGTTCGTTGAGGTGTGGACAGATACGCAGTATTTT. Residues: CASSWQQGFVEVWTDTQYF. This chain links TRBV7-9 with TRBJ2-3; TRBD1 agrees at 7 bases. Germline CDR1 and CDR2: SEHNR and FQNEAQ (reference sequence). CDR3 length: 19 residues. With V trimmed by 4 bases and J by 3 bases, 19 bases remained unmatched.

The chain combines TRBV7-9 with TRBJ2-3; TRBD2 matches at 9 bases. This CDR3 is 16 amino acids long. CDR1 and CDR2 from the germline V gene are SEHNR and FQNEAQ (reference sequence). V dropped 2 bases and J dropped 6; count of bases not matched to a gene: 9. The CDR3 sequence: CASSLIVTSGWDTQYF. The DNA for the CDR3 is TGTGCCAGCAGCTTAATAGTGACTAGCGGTTGGGATACGCAGTATTTT.

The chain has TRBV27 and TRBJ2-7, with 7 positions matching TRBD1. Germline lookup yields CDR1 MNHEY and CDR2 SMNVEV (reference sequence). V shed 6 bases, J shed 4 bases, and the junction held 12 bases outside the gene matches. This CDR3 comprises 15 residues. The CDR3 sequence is CASSPTGTDLYEQYF. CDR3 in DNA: TGTGCCAGCAGCCCAACCGGGACAGACCTTTACGAGCAGTACTTC.

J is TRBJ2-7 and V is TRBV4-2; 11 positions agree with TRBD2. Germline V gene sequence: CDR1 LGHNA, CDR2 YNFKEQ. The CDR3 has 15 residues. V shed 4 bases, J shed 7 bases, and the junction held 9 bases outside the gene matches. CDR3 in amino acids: CASSPEALAGVEQYF. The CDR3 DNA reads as TGTGCCAGCAGCCCGGAGGCACTAGCGGGAGTTGAGCAGTACTTC.

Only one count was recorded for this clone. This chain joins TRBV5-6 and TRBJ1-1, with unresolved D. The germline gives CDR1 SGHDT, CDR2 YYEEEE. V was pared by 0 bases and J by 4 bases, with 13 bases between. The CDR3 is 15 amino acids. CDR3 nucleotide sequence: TGTGCCAGCAGCTTGGTGGCGGGAAGGATCACTGAAGCTTTCTTT. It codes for CASSLVAGRITEAFF. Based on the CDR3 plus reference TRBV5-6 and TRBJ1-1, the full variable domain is DAGVTQSPTHLIKTRGQQVTLRCSPKSGHDTVSWYQQALGQGPQFIFQYYEEEERQRGNFPDRFSGHQFPNYSSELNVNALLLGDSALYLCASSLVAGRITEAFFGQGTRLTVV.

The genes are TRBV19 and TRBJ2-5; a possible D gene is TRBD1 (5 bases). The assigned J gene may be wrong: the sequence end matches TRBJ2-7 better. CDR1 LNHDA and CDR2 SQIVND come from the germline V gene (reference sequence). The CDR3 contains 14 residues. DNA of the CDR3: TGTGCCAGTAGTCATGGCAGGGATTGGTACGAGCAGTACTTC. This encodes CASSHGRDWYEQYF.

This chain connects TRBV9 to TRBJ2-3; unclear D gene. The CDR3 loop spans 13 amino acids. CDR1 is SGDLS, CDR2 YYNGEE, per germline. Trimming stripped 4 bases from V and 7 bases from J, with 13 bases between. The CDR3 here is CASSPQAHHTQYF. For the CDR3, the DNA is TGTGCCAGCAGCCCCCAGGCTCATCATACGCAGTATTTT.

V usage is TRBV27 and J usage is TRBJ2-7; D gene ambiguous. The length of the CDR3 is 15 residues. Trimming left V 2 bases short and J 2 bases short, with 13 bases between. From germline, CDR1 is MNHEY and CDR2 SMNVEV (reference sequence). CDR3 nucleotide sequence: TGTGCCAGCAGTTTAGGCCTTTCCTTGGCCTACGAGCAGTACTTC. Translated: CASSLGLSLAYEQYF.

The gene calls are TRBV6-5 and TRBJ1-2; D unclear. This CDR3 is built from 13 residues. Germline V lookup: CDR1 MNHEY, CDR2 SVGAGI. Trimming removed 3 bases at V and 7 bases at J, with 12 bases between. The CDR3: CASSYSRSSGYTF. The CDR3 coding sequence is TGTGCCAGCAGTTATTCCAGGTCGTCTGGCTACACCTTC.

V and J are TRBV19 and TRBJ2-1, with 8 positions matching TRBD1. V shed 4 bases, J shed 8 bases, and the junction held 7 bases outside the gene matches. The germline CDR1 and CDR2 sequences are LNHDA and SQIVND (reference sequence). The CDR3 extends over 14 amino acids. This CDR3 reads CASSTRQGPDEQFF. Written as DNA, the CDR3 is TGTGCCAGTAGTACACGACAGGGGCCGGATGAGCAGTTCTTC.

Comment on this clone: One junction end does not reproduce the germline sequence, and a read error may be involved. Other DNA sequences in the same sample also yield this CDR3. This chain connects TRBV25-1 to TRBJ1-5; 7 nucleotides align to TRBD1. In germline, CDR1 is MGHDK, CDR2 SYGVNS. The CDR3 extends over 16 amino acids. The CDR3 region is CASSDGLGTENQPQHF. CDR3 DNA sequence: TGTGCCAGCAGTGATGGCCTGGGGACAGAGAATCAGCCCCAACATTTT.

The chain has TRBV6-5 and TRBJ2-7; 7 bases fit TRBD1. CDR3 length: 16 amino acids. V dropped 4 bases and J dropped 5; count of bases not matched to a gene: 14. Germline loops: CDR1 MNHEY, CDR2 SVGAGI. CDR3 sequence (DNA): TGTGCCAGCAGTTCCCAACGAGAGACAGGGTTAGACGAGCAGTACTTC. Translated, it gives CASSSQRETGLDEQYF.

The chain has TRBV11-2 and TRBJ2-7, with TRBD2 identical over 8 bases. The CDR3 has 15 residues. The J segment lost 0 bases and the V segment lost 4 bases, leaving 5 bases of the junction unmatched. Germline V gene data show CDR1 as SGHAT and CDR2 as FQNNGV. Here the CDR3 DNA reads TGTGCCAGCAGCTCTGTAGCGGGGAGCTCCTACGAGCAGTACTTC. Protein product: CASSSVAGSSYEQYF. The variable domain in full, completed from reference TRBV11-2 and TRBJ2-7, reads EAGVAQSPRYKIIEKRQSVAFWCNPISGHATLYWYQQILGQGPKLLIQFQNNGVVDDSQLPKDRFSAERLKGVDSTLKIQPAKLEDSAVYLCASSSVAGSSYEQYFGPGTRLTVT.

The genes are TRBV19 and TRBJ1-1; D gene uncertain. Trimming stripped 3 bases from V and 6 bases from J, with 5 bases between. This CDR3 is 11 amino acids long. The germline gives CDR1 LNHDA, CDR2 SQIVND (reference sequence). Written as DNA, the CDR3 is TGTGCCAGTAGTATGGGCCCTGAAGCTTTCTTT. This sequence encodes CASSMGPEAFF.

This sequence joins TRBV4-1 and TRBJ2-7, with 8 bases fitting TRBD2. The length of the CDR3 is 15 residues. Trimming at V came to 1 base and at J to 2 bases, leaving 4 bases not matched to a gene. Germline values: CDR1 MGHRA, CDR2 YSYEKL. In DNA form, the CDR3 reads TGCGCCAGCAGCCAAGCGGCAGCGGGAGCCTACGAGCAGTACTTC. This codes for CASSQAAAGAYEQYF.